This is a list of T cell receptor beta chains from one sample in a study of CD8+ T cells in alopecia areata. This table comes from immunoSEQ multiplex PCR, and its TCRdb copy is limited to in-frame clones, with some not included. The sample shows about 37,000 clones, over 50% of them seen only once. The sample taken for sequencing was CD4+ Tregs sorted from blood. The receptors derive from a human donor with alopecia areata. Both conserved end residues are part of each CDR3.

TRBJ2-5 | TRBV7-2 | CASSLAASGGYGETQYF
TRBJ1-5 | TRBV5-1 | CASSFTGDQPQHF
TRBJ1-3 | TRBV30 | CAWSVLRGNTIYF
TRBJ2-1 | TRBV7-9 | CASSSGQENNEQFF
TRBJ2-1 | TRBV6-1 | CASSERGPPLDNEQFF
TRBJ2-1 | TRBV19 | CASSNAGGVYNEQFF
TRBJ2-6 | TRBV29-1 | CSVGPGANVLTF
TRBJ2-7 | TRBV5-1 | CASSLGASYEQYF
TRBJ1-1 | TRBV29-1 | CSVDRTNTEAFF
TRBJ2-7 | TRBV5-1 | CATSFMPDSPYEQYF
TRBJ1-4 | TRBV7-2 | CASSLWNPGRSEKLFF
TRBJ2-7 | TRBV7-9 | CASSPPPKRLAAHEQYF
TRBJ2-7 | TRBV7-8 | CASSSYRGSKNYEQYF
TRBJ2-1 | TRBV5-6 | CASSLVFIGGNYNEQFF
TRBJ2-7 | TRBV7-6 | CASSLGEWYEQYF
TRBJ1-1 | TRBV29-1 | CSVVFWKNTEAFF
TRBJ1-5 | TRBV7-9 | CASSHTEGPRDRSNQPQHF
TRBJ1-1 | TRBV7-2 | CASSLQRGLNTEAFF
TRBJ2-3 | TRBV15 | CATSRGTRAGAPLKADTQYF
TRBJ1-1 | TRBV19 | CASSLGGMNTEAFF
TRBJ2-3 | TRBV4-2 | CASSQGEAGGRDTQYF
TRBJ1-5 | TRBV14 | CASSQGGWNQPQHF
TRBJ2-6 | TRBV28 | CASIRAGANVLTF
TRBJ2-5 | TRBV6-1 | CASRRDSGGTQYF
TRBJ1-4 | TRBV7-2 | CASSLGGTNEKLFF
TRBJ1-1 | TRBV4-1 | CASSQVKQGRRTEAFF
TRBJ2-4 | TRBV7-9 | CASSLGTSGGLRNIQYF
TRBJ1-5 | TRBV7-6 | CASSWSGGNQPQHF
TRBJ1-2 | TRBV10-3 | CAISEGQGRENYGYTF
TRBJ2-4 | TRBV7-2 | CASSLAAGLAKNIQYF
TRBJ2-7 | TRBV6-6 | CASSYSYSYEQYF
TRBJ1-5 | TRBV7-9 | CASSGDGIGAWLPQHF